Each of the 24 T cell receptor beta chains below was sequenced from the same sample in a study of control samples from healthy donors and cancer patients. The data were produced by immunoSEQ multiplex PCR, yet TCRdb's version contains in-frame clones alone and is incomplete. The sample records about 160,000 clones, 95% to 96% being singletons. Sequenced sample: blood. The receptors shown here come from a woman aged 30 to 39 in good health.

This chain uses TRBV6-1 with TRBJ2-5, with TRBD2 matching over 9 bases. V was clipped by 3 bases and J by 2 bases; unmatched bases: 7. The CDR3 sequence is 16 residues long. CDR1 is MNHNS and CDR2 is SASEGT in the germline V gene. The CDR3 loop is CASSDGSGSGQETQYF. CDR3 in DNA: TGTGCCAGCAGTGACGGTAGCGGGAGCGGTCAAGAGACCCAGTACTTC.

The V call is TRBV7-9, the J call TRBJ1-1, with D unclear. Germline CDR1 reads SEHNR; CDR2 reads FQNEAQ (reference sequence). CDR3 size: 12 residues. Trimming left V 2 bases short and J 4 bases short, with 5 bases between. The CDR3 loop is CASSLQVTEAFF. The DNA of the CDR3 is TGTGCCAGCAGCTTACAAGTCACTGAAGCTTTCTTT.

The V gene is TRBV5-4, the J gene TRBJ2-2; TRBD2 agrees at 16 bases. Per germline, CDR1 SGHNT and CDR2 YYREEE (reference sequence). Trimming at V came to 1 base and at J to 4 bases, leaving 7 bases not matched to a gene. The CDR3 totals 19 residues. CDR3 nucleotide sequence: TGTGCCAGCAGCTTGTCGGGACTAGCGGGGGGGCTTGGCACCGGGGAGCTGTTTTTT. This sequence encodes CASSLSGLAGGLGTGELFF.

The chain employs TRBV28 and TRBJ1-2; D is undetermined. Germline-derived CDR1 and CDR2 are MDHEN and SYDVKM. V lost 10 bases and J lost 4, with 16 bases in between. The CDR3 has 13 residues. CDR3 residues: CAITSAGGYGYTF. CDR3 coding DNA: TGTGCCATTACTTCAGCCGGCGGCTATGGCTACACCTTC.

This sequence joins TRBV15 and TRBJ2-7; no clear D. The germline CDR1 and CDR2 sequences are LNHNV and YYDKDF (reference sequence). V dropped 8 bases and J dropped 0 bases, with 11 bases sitting between them. This CDR3 is built from 13 residues. The DNA of the CDR3 is TGTGCCACCCGTGAAGCGAACTCCTACGAGCAGTACTTC. Protein sequence: CATREANSYEQYF.

This chain joins TRBV10-3 and TRBJ1-4; no clear D gene. The CDR3 runs to 13 residues. Between the trimmed V and J ends, which lost 3 bases and 8 bases, there was a span of 10 bases. Germline-derived CDR1 and CDR2 are ENHRY and SYGVKD. The CDR3 DNA is TGTGCCATCAGTGAAAATGAGAACGAAAAACTGTTTTTT. Translating gives CAISENENEKLFF.

CDR3 in DNA: TGTGCCAGCATCCTTAGCGCGACAGATACGCAGTATTTT. Residues: CASILSATDTQYF. The chain joins TRBV7-9 to TRBJ2-3, with D possibly matching TRBD2 (5 bases). Trimming stripped 7 bases from V and 3 bases from J, with 11 bases between. The CDR3 is 13 residues long. CDR1 is SEHNR and CDR2 is FQNEAQ in the germline V gene (reference sequence).

The chain employs TRBV5-4 and TRBJ2-5; D is unresolved. Trimming pared 0 bases from V and 1 base from J, leaving 7 bases between. Germline-derived CDR1 and CDR2 are SGHNT and YYREEE (reference sequence). The CDR3 contains 14 residues. CDR3 coding DNA: TGTGCCAGCAGCTTGGATCTGGTCCAAGAGACCCAGTACTTC. The encoded protein is CASSLDLVQETQYF. The whole variable domain, filled in from reference TRBV5-4 and TRBJ2-5, reads ETGVTQSPTHLIKTRGQQVTLRCSSQSGHNTVSWYQQALGQGPQFIFQYYREEENGRGNFPPRFSGLQFPNYSSELNVNALELDDSALYLCASSLDLVQETQYFGPGTRLLVL.

V and J are TRBV30 and TRBJ2-5; 8 bases fit TRBD2. J lost 4 bases, V lost 2 bases, and 6 bases had no gene match. Germline V gene lookup returns CDR1 GTSNPN and CDR2 SVGIG (reference sequence). The CDR3 has 14 amino acids. The CDR3 protein is CAWSPGGGGETQYF. CDR3 DNA: TGTGCCTGGAGTCCCGGGGGGGGCGGAGAGACCCAGTACTTC. The entire variable domain, with the rest obtained from reference TRBV30 and TRBJ2-5, is as follows: SQTIHQWPATLVQPVGSPLSLECTVEGTSNPNLYWYRQAAGRGLQLLFYSVGIGQISSEVPQNLSASRPQDRQFILSSKKLLLSDSGFYLCAWSPGGGGETQYFGPGTRLLVL.

The rearrangement uses TRBV6-2 or TRBV6-3 and TRBJ2-5; D ambiguous. The CDR3 totals 12 residues. CDR1 MNHEY and CDR2 SVGEGT come from the germline V gene. The V end was cut by 4 bases, the J end by 5 bases, with 8 bases between. DNA for the CDR3: TGTGCCAGCAGTTCATTTTCGGAGACCCAGTACTTC. Protein product: CASSSFSETQYF.

The chain recombines TRBV10-3 with TRBJ1-4; perhaps TRBD1 as D (5 bases). With 10 bases removed from V and 2 bases from J, the gap between germline ends came to 17 bases. CDR1 and CDR2 from the germline V gene are ENHRY and SYGVKD. The CDR3 sequence is 15 residues long. The CDR3 loop is CATSGGGRTNEKLFF. The CDR3 DNA follows: TGTGCCACCTCCGGGGGGGGGAGGACTAATGAAAAACTGTTTTTT.

The V call is TRBV21-1, the J call TRBJ2-2; the listed D gene, TRBD2, was not tested against the DNA. TRBV21-1 is tagged as a pseudogene. The CDR3 spans 19 residues. The CDR3, as DNA: TGTGCCAGCTACCCTATTTTTGGCGGGGGGCTCCCCGAGGCCGGGGAGCTGTTTTTT. It yields the protein CASYPIFGGGLPEAGELFF.

The chain joins TRBV7-8 to TRBJ2-5; 7 bases match TRBD2. The V gene's germline CDR1 is SGHVS and CDR2 FQNEAQ. The CDR3 has 13 residues. The V gene end was trimmed by 5 bases and the J gene end by 7 bases; junction bases not matched to a gene: 7. DNA of the CDR3: TGTGCCAGCAGCATCCGACTAGCAGGGACCCAGTACTTC. It specifies CASSIRLAGTQYF.

This chain connects TRBV7-2 to TRBJ2-7; 11 nucleotides line up with TRBD2. Germline lookup yields CDR1 SGHTA and CDR2 FQGNSA. Losses at the gene ends were 2 bases for V and 2 bases for J; bases not matched to a gene: 5. The CDR3 sequence is 16 residues long. The CDR3 spells CASSLPGTSGTYEQYF. The CDR3 DNA reads TGTGCCAGCAGCTTACCCGGGACTAGCGGAACCTACGAGCAGTACTTC.

The chain recombines TRBV2 with TRBJ2-7, with 10 bases identical to TRBD2. Germline V lookup: CDR1 SNHLY, CDR2 FYNNEI. There are 15 residues in the CDR3. V lost 3 bases to trimming and J lost 6 bases; unmatched junction nucleotides: 8. CDR3 sequence (DNA): TGTGCCAGCAGTGACCGTCTAGCGGGAGTTGGCGAGCAGTACTTC. This translates into CASSDRLAGVGEQYF.

The CDR3 DNA follows: TGTGCCAGCAGTTTAGTGGGGTCGGATAATTCACCCCTCCACTTT. Amino acids: CASSLVGSDNSPLHF. V usage is TRBV27 and J usage is TRBJ1-6, with unresolved D. In germline, CDR1 is MNHEY, CDR2 SMNVEV (reference sequence). The CDR3 loop spans 15 amino acids. V was pared by 2 bases and J by 5 bases, with 10 bases between.

With respect to this clone: The junction departs from germline at one end; a sequencing error may be responsible. The chain combines TRBV27 with TRBJ2-7; D is unresolved. The CDR3 has 15 amino acids. Germline V lookup: CDR1 MNHEY, CDR2 SMNVEV (reference sequence). Here the CDR3 DNA reads TGTGCCAGCAGTTTATTTCGGGTCGAGTCCTCCGAGCAGTACTTC. Its protein product is CASSLFRVESSEQYF.

This chain links TRBV5-4 with TRBJ2-5, with D perhaps matching TRBD2 (6 bases). CDR3 length: 16 residues. Per the germline V gene, CDR1 is SGHNT and CDR2 is YYREEE (reference sequence). The germline V and J ends were trimmed by 4 bases and 2 bases, with 18 bases remaining between them. This CDR3 reads CASSRMVNAGQETQYF. Written as DNA, the CDR3 is TGTGCCAGCAGCCGAATGGTAAACGCGGGACAAGAGACCCAGTACTTC.

This rearrangement joins TRBV5-1 to TRBJ1-2; possible D gene TRBD1, 5 bases. In germline, CDR1 is SGHRS, CDR2 YFSETQ. Trimming took off 0 bases at V and 14 bases at J, with 14 bases between the two ends. The CDR3 length is 12 residues. The CDR3 nucleotides are TGCGCCAGCAGCTTGGATTCGGGGGAACGGACCTTC. Amino acids: CASSLDSGERTF.

The J gene is TRBJ2-1, the V gene TRBV20-1, with D hard to call. The V and J ends lost 4 bases and 4 bases respectively, with 8 bases between them. This CDR3 is 12 amino acids long. Germline V gene sequence: CDR1 DFQATT, CDR2 SNEGSKA (reference sequence). The DNA of the CDR3 is TGCAGTGCTATTGACGGGTACAATGAGCAGTTCTTC. Protein: CSAIDGYNEQFF.

The chain combines TRBV18 with TRBJ1-6; D gene ambiguous. The ends were cut back, 3 bases at V and 0 bases at J, with 9 bases in the middle. Germline assignment: CDR1 KGHSH and CDR2 LQKENI. This CDR3 has 16 amino acids. This chain's CDR3 is CASSPSQSSYNSPLHF. The DNA of the CDR3 is TGTGCCAGCTCACCCTCTCAGAGCTCCTATAATTCACCCCTCCACTTT.

This chain links TRBV27 with TRBJ2-7, with 11 bases that match TRBD1. Germline lookup yields CDR1 MNHEY and CDR2 SMNVEV (reference sequence). V was pared by 2 bases and J by 1 base, with 4 bases of the junction left unmatched. The CDR3 is 16 residues long. CDR3 sequence (DNA): TGTGCCAGCAGTTTAACTGGGACAGGGGGTTCCTACGAGCAGTACTTC. This translates into CASSLTGTGGSYEQYF.

DNA for the CDR3: TGCAGTGCTAGTAGTGGAGGGTATGATGAAAAACTGTTTTTT. This codes for CSASSGGYDEKLFF. The rearrangement uses TRBV20-1 and TRBJ1-4; no clear D gene. Germline lookup yields CDR1 DFQATT and CDR2 SNEGSKA (reference sequence). Between the trimmed V and J ends, which lost 3 bases and 6 bases, there was a span of 14 bases. The CDR3 sequence is 14 residues long.

The rearrangement links TRBV28 to TRBJ2-1; TRBD2 is a possible D gene (5 bases). The germline V gene has CDR1 MDHEN and CDR2 SYDVKM. Deletions cut 4 bases from V and 4 bases from J, with 26 bases between. The CDR3 runs to 19 residues. CDR3 in DNA: TGTGCCAGCAGTTCCATTTACCCCTCAAGTAGCGTCCTATACAATGAGCAGTTCTTC. It translates to CASSSIYPSSSVLYNEQFF.